This T cell receptor (beta chain) appears in the sequencing data of a study of CDR3 diversity in severe acne (dated by TCRdb to between 2018 and 2021). The library was made by PCR. The instrument given in TCRdb is Illumina HiSeq 2000. Starting from the raw public reads, TCRdb applied fastp trimming at Q25, assembled clones with MiXCR and retained in-frame beta chains. CDR3 protein sequences are deduplicated, and each keeps its most common genes and DNA. Present in this sample are about 93,000 distinct CDR3 sequences, around 50% of which were seen just once. In total, the top ten clones hold about 9.4% of the sample. This clonotype was detected many times. Its binding antigen is unknown. Base qualities are not at hand, and no much larger clone is one base apart. The CDR3, cysteine through phenylalanine, is 12 amino acids long. The kept DNA is CDR3 alone, 36 bases in frame from the first base. V sheds 0 bases and J sheds 6 bases, leaving 4 bases between their ends. CDR1 SGHDT and CDR2 YYEEEE are derived from the germline V gene.

The rearranged segments are TRBV5-6 and TRBJ2-1, with no D gene named confidently. The sequence derives from a male donor in good health, serving as a control. Sequences were obtained from blood. The DNA sequence is TGTGCCAGCAGCTTGGGGCCCAATGAGCAGTTCTTC. Its protein reads: CASSLGPNEQFF.